Given below is one TCR beta chain in context. The target antigen is unknown. The table came from immunoSEQ multiplex PCR; TCRdb's copy has only in-frame clones and leaves some out. The sample records over 30,000 clones, over 75% being singletons. The data belong to a study of T cell responses to AZD1222 COVID-19 vaccine. General study points: At 160-218 and 743-854, vaccine-associated CD4 TCRs were dominant, and they spanned spike. No repertoire was sampled before or during the peak T cell response, only after it.

Sequences were derived from peripheral blood, sampled 28 days after the second dose of the MenACWY control vaccine. This sequence was found in an adult who received the MenACWY meningococcal vaccine as a control.

The CDR3 protein is CASSGVGTGFGYTF. The CDR3 bases are TGCGCCAGCAGTGGGGTAGGGACAGGGTTCGGCTACACCTTC. V gene TRBV10-1 combines with J gene TRBJ1-2, with 9 bases fitting TRBD1. Trimming cost V 4 bases and J 8 bases; bases outside gene matches: 8. The CDR3 consists of 14 residues. CDR1 is WNHNN, CDR2 SYGVQD, per germline (reference sequence).